There are many counts of the clone carrying this TCR beta chain. Antigen: not known. This sample stems from a study of neurological immune-mediated disorders. V lost 1 base, J lost 6 bases, and 13 bases lay in between. CDR3 length: 14 residues. Germline CDR1 is LGHDT and CDR2 is YNNKEL (reference sequence). TCRdb itself ran the 5' RACE reads through MiXCR, one entry per CDR3 protein. The table includes 55,000 to 75,000 distinct CDR3 sequences, 2% to 2.5% detected once. Study results and caveats: When the repertoires were sorted by phylogenetic grouping, those of 18 of 34 multiple sclerosis patients ended up in one related-CDR3 cluster, a possible signature. With the multiple sclerosis repertoire cluster, neither clinical nor MRI features showed any association.

The sequencing sample was made of PBMCs. V gene TRBV3-1 combines with J gene TRBJ2-7; maybe TRBD2 (6 bases). The sequence was collected from a man in his fifties or sixties with multiple sclerosis. CDR3 in DNA: TGTGCCAGCAGCCAAGGAGGGACTTTCAGCGAGCAGTACTTC. Protein product: CASSQGGTFSEQYF.